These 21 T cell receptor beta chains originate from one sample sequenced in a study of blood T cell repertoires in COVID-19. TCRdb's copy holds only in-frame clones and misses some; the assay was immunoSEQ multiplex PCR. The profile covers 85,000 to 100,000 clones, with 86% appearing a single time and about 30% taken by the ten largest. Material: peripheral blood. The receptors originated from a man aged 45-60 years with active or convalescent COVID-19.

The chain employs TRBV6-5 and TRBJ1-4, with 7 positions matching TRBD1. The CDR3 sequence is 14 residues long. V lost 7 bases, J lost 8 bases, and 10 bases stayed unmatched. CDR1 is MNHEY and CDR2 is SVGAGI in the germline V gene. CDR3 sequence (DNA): TGTGCCAGCACCCAAGACAGGGACCGGGAAAAACTGTTTTTT. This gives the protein CASTQDRDREKLFF.

The CDR3 DNA reads TGTGCCAGCAGTGATTCTACAACAGGGGCGGGAAACACCATATATTTT. It translates to CASSDSTTGAGNTIYF. The rearrangement uses TRBV25-1 and TRBJ1-3; 7 bases are shared with TRBD1. V trimming: 3 bases; J trimming: 4 bases; junction bases outside the gene matches: 9. The CDR3 totals 16 residues. Germline assignment: CDR1 MGHDK and CDR2 SYGVNS. Complete variable domain (other parts from reference TRBV25-1 and TRBJ1-3): EADIYQTPRYLVIGTGKKITLECSQTMGHDKMYWYQQDPGMELHLIHYSYGVNSTEKGDLSSESTVSRIRTEHFPLTLESARPSHTSQYLCASSDSTTGAGNTIYFGEGSWLTVV.

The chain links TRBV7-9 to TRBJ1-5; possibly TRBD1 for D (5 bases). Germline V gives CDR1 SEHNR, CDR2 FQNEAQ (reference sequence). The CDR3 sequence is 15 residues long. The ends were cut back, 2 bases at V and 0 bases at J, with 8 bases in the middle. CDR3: CASSLSGNSNQPQHF. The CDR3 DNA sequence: TGTGCCAGCAGCTTATCAGGGAATAGCAATCAGCCCCAGCATTTT.

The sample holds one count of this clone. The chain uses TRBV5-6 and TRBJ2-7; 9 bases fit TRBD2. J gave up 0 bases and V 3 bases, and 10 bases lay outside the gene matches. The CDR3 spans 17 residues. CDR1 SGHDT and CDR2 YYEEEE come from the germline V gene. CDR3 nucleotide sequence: TGTGCCAGCAGCTCGACCAGCGGGGGGTGGAGCTCCTACGAGCAGTACTTC. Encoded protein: CASSSTSGGWSSYEQYF.

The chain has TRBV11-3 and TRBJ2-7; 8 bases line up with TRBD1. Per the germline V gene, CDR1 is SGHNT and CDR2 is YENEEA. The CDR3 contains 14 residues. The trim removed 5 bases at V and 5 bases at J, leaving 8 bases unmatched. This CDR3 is CASSQGADRDEQYF. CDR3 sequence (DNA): TGTGCCAGCAGCCAAGGGGCGGACAGGGACGAGCAGTACTTC.

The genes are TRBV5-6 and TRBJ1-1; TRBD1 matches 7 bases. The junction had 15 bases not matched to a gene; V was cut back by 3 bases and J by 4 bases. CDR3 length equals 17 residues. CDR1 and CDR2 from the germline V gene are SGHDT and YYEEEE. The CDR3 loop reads CASSSIWSSWDSTEAFF. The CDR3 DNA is TGTGCCAGCAGCTCCATTTGGTCTAGTTGGGACAGCACTGAAGCTTTCTTT.

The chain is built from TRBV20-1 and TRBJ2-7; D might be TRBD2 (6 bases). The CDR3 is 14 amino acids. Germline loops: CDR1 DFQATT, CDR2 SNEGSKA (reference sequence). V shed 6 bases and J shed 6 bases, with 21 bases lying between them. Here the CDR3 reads CSASGPGAVGEQYF. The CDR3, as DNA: TGCAGTGCCAGTGGACCGGGAGCGGTGGGCGAGCAGTACTTC.

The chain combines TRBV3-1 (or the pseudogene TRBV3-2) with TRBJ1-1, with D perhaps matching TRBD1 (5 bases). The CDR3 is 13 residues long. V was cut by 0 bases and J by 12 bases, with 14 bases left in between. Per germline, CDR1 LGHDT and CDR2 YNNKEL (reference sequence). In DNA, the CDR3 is TGTGCCAGCAGCCAAGACAGGGCGTATTCGACTTTCTTT. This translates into CASSQDRAYSTFF.

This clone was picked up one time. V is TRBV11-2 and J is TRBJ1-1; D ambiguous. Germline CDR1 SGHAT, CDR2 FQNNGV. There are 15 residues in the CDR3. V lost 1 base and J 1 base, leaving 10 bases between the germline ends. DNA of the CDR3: TGTGCCAGCAGCTTAGTAGAGACGGGGAACACTGAAGCTTTCTTT. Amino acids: CASSLVETGNTEAFF.

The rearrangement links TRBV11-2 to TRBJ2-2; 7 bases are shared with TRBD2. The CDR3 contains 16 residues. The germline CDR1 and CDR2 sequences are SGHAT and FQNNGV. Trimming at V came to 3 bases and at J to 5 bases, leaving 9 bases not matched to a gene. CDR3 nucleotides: TGTGCCAGCAGCTTCGCCTCCCCCGGGGGGACCGGGGAGCTGTTTTTT. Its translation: CASSFASPGGTGELFF. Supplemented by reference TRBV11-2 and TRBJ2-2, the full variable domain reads EAGVAQSPRYKIIEKRQSVAFWCNPISGHATLYWYQQILGQGPKLLIQFQNNGVVDDSQLPKDRFSAERLKGVDSTLKIQPAKLEDSAVYLCASSFASPGGTGELFFGEGSRLTVL.

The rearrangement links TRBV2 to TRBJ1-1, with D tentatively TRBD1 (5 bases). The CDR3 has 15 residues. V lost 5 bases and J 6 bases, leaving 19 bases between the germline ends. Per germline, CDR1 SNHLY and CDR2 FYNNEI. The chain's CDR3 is CASSRSGGGFAEAFF. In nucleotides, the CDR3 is TGTGCCAGCAGTCGATCCGGGGGTGGCTTCGCTGAAGCTTTCTTT.

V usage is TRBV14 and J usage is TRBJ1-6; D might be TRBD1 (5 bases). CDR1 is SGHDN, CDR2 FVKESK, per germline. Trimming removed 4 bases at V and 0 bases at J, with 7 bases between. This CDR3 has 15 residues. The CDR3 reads CASSRGGSYNSPLHF. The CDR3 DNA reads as TGTGCCAGCAGCCGGGGGGGCTCCTATAATTCACCCCTCCACTTT.

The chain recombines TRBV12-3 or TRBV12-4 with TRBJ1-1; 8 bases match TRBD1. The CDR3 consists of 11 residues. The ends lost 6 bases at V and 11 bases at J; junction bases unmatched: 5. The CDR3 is CASRQGVEAFF. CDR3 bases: TGTGCCAGCAGACAGGGGGTTGAGGCTTTCTTT.

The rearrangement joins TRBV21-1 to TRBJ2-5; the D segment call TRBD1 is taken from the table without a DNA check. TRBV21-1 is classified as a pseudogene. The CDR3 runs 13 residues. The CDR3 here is CASSQGPQETQYF. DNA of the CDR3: TGTGCCAGCAGCCAGGGGCCCCAAGAGACCCAGTACTTC.

CDR3 sequence reads: CASQPGQGWKKLFF. CDR3 in DNA: TGTGCCAGTCAGCCGGGACAGGGGTGGAAAAAACTGTTTTTT. The V gene is TRBV19, the J gene TRBJ1-4; 10 bases align to TRBD1. Losses at the gene ends were 8 bases for V and 9 bases for J; bases not matched to a gene: 9. The germline gives CDR1 LNHDA, CDR2 SQIVND (reference sequence). This CDR3 comprises 14 residues.

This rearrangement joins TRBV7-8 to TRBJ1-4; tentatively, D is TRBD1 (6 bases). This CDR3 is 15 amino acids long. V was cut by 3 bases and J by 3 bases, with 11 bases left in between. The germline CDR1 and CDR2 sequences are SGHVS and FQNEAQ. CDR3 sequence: CASSFGGQANEKLFF. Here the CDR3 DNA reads TGTGCCAGCAGCTTCGGGGGGCAGGCTAATGAAAAACTGTTTTTT.

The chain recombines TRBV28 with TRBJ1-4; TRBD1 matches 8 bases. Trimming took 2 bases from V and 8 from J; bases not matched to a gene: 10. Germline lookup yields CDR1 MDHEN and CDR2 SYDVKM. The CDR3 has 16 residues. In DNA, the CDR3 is TGTGCCAGCAGTTTACCGCAGGGGGCAAGAGGCGAAAAACTGTTTTTT. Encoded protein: CASSLPQGARGEKLFF. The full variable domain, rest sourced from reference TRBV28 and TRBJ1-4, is DVKVTQSSRYLVKRTGEKVFLECVQDMDHENMFWYRQDPGLGLRLIYFSYDVKMKEKGDIPEGYSVSREKKERFSLILESASTNQTSMYLCASSLPQGARGEKLFFGSGTQLSVL.

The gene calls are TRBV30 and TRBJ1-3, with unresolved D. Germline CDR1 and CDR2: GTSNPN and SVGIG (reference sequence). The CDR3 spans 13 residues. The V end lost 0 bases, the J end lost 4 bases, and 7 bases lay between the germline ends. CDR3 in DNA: TGTGCCTGGAGTGTGGGCCGGGGAAACACCATATATTTT. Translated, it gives CAWSVGRGNTIYF.

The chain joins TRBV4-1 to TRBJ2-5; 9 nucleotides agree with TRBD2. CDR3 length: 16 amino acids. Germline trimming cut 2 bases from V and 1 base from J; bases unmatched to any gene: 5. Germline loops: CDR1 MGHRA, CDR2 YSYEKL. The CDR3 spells CASSQISGGLQETQYF. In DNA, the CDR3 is TGCGCCAGCAGCCAAATAAGCGGGGGGCTCCAAGAGACCCAGTACTTC.

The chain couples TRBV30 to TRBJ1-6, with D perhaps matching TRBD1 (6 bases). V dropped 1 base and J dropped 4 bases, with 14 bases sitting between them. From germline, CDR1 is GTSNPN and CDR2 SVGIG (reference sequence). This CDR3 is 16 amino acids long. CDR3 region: CAWSDAGARYNSPLHF. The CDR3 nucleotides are TGTGCCTGGAGTGATGCAGGGGCGAGATATAATTCACCCCTCCACTTT.

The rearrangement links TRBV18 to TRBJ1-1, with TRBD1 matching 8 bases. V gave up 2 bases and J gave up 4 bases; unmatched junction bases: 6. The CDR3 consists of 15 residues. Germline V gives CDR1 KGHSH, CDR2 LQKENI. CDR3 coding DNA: TGTGCCAGCTCACCAGGACAGGGCGGGCTCACTGAAGCTTTCTTT. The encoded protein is CASSPGQGGLTEAFF.